Listed below are T cell receptor beta chains from one sample, sequenced in a study of blood T cell repertoires in COVID-19. Clones were read by immunoSEQ multiplex PCR, and TCRdb kept only the in-frame ones, dropping some. The sample includes about 330,000 clones, approximately 87% of them seen just once. Sequencing was carried out using peripheral blood. The receptors shown here come from a woman in her forties or fifties with active or convalescent COVID-19. CDR3s leave out the opening cysteine and the closing phenylalanine or tryptophan. The order of the fields is clone size, CDR3 length, J gene, V gene, CDR3 protein. Expanded clones get a size class; other rows say once, few or many, or leave the size out.

abundance: NA; len: 10; j_gene: TRBJ1-2; v_gene: TRBV5-1; CDR3aa: ASSEGVSGYT
abundance: NA; len: 11; j_gene: TRBJ1-1; v_gene: TRBV7-8; CDR3aa: ASSPYGGAEAF
abundance: NA; len: 15; j_gene: TRBJ2-3; v_gene: TRBV28; CDR3aa: ASSESTGRLITDTQY
abundance: once; len: 16; j_gene: TRBJ1-2; v_gene: TRBV10-3; CDR3aa: AISESTGGARGPDGYT
abundance: NA; len: 16; j_gene: TRBJ2-3; v_gene: TRBV15; CDR3aa: ATSRDSGTGPYTDTQY
abundance: NA; len: 12; j_gene: TRBJ1-1; v_gene: TRBV5-1; CDR3aa: ASSLEQGSTEAF
abundance: once; len: 13; j_gene: TRBJ1-4; v_gene: TRBV9; CDR3aa: ASSVGYRGNEKLF
abundance: NA; len: 13; j_gene: TRBJ1-2; v_gene: TRBV6-5; CDR3aa: ASSQTGTPNYGYT
abundance: few; len: 13; j_gene: TRBJ1-3; v_gene: TRBV7-2; CDR3aa: ASSPTGEGGNTIY
abundance: NA; len: 13; j_gene: TRBJ2-3; v_gene: TRBV10-3; CDR3aa: AIRASGTRTDTQY
abundance: NA; len: 12; j_gene: TRBJ1-1; v_gene: TRBV3-1/TRBV3-2; CDR3aa: ASSPTLGNTEAF
abundance: NA; len: 15; j_gene: TRBJ2-7; v_gene: TRBV9; CDR3aa: ASSVAGLADQAYEQY
abundance: NA; len: 13; j_gene: TRBJ1-2; v_gene: TRBV28; CDR3aa: ASSTRTYTGDGYT
abundance: NA; len: 13; j_gene: TRBJ2-5; v_gene: TRBV15; CDR3aa: ATSRSREPQETQY
abundance: NA; len: 16; j_gene: TRBJ2-1; v_gene: TRBV7-8; CDR3aa: ASSVNPFGGGKYNEQF
abundance: NA; len: 12; j_gene: TRBJ1-2; v_gene: TRBV10-3; CDR3aa: ASGGGAFTGGYT
abundance: many; len: 11; j_gene: TRBJ1-1; v_gene: TRBV5-1; CDR3aa: ASSSGWVTEAF
abundance: NA; len: 15; j_gene: TRBJ1-4; v_gene: TRBV18; CDR3aa: ASSPWTGGLANEKLF
abundance: NA; len: 12; j_gene: TRBJ2-3; v_gene: TRBV5-4; CDR3aa: ATSIRGGPDTQY
abundance: NA; len: 10; j_gene: TRBJ2-7; v_gene: TRBV3-1/TRBV3-2; CDR3aa: ASSQDQVEQY
abundance: NA; len: 14; j_gene: TRBJ1-2; v_gene: TRBV5-1; CDR3aa: ASSLHLTETNYGYT
abundance: NA; len: 14; j_gene: TRBJ1-4; v_gene: TRBV7-9; CDR3aa: ASSLEAAVPNEKLF
abundance: NA; len: 14; j_gene: TRBJ2-5; v_gene: TRBV18; CDR3aa: ASSPGVAGGLETQY
abundance: NA; len: 14; j_gene: TRBJ2-5; v_gene: TRBV28; CDR3aa: ASIPSGQGSGETQY
abundance: once; len: 11; j_gene: TRBJ2-1; v_gene: TRBV5-4; CDR3aa: ASSPILQDEQF
abundance: NA; len: 14; j_gene: TRBJ2-7; v_gene: TRBV18; CDR3aa: ASSSGTSGISYEQY
abundance: NA; len: 11; j_gene: TRBJ1-5; v_gene: TRBV28; CDR3aa: ASSYYSNQPQH